Sequencing of this TCR beta chain was carried out in a study of T-cell memory formation after mild COVID-19 (dated by TCRdb to about 2021). General notes on the study: TCR sequence clusters from the two donors were largely donor specific. Two young, previously healthy adult volunteers made up the cohort, one male and one female. T-cell clones expanding and contracting after mild COVID-19 in a couple of donors were tracked by longitudinal TCRalpha and TCRbeta repertoire sequencing. The research as a whole found: Contracting CD4+ clones were found mainly in CM and EM memory subsets, while CD8+ clones were enriched in EMRA. The study included only a couple of mild cases, and larger cohorts that include severe cases with pre-infection samples were judged to be necessary. Clones contracting from day 15 to 85 had balanced CD4/CD8 phenotypes, while a second wave expanding from day 15 to 37 was biased towards CD4+. Some responding clones were found in pre-infection memory, which suggests that pre-existing cross-reactive memory T cells took part in the SARS-CoV-2 response. SARS-CoV-2 specificity of the second-wave clones peaking on day 37 was not confirmed.

TCRdb shows the sequencer as Illumina NovaSeq 6000. cDNA libraries for TCRalpha and TCRbeta were prepared by 5'RACE using constant-segment primers, with sample barcodes and unique molecular identifiers added. RNA was extracted from every sample with Trizol reagent. Amplification of the libraries took two PCR steps, and the second step added a second sample barcode plus Illumina TruSeq adapters. Sequencing of the libraries was done on an Illumina NovaSeq, producing 2 x 150 bp paired-end reads. As for the authors' bioinformatics: Reads were demultiplexed and collapsed into UMI-guided consensus sequences with migec v1.2.7. Using mixcr v2.1.11, UMI consensuses were aligned to TRA and TRB V and J templates and then assembled into clonotypes. A clonotype was counted as expanded or contracted only if both edgeR and NoisET called the change significant, with noise models trained on biological replicates. For edgeR calls, the thresholds were a false discovery rate-adjusted p below 0.01 and a log2 fold-change of 1. As an exploratory analysis of dynamics, max-normalized trajectories of the 1000 most abundant clonotypes were examined by PCA with hierarchical clustering. Separately sequenced CD4+ and CD8+ repertoires were used to assign a CD4 or CD8 phenotype to each responding clone. The raw public reads went through TCRdb reprocessing: fastp at Q25, MiXCR clone calling, in-frame beta chains kept. One record per CDR3 amino acid sequence lists the most common genes and DNA. The authors' filters were not applied to this entry. In this sample the table shows over 400,000 distinct CDR3 sequences, 23% of which occur a single time. Of the sample, around 12% falls within the top ten clones.

With regard to this clonotype: Its antigen remains unidentified. No base quality information exists; no much larger clone differs at one position.

Ficoll-Paque density gradient centrifugation was used to isolate PBMCs. V and J are truncated by 6 bases and 6 bases respectively, leaving an intervening sequence of 9 bases. The CDR3 spans 12 residues, from the cysteine through the phenylalanine. Just the 36-base CDR3 DNA is kept, in frame starting at base 1. Sequencing was done on a sample of PBMCs or a T cell subset sorted from them (not recorded which). The chain links TRBV12-3 or TRBV12-4 with TRBJ1-5, with no reliable assignment of the D segment. This clonotype was obtained from an adult woman who had mild COVID-19 (a few samples of this study predate the infection). The sample titles of this study are shuffled in the database, so cell type and time point are left out; the donor was told from shared clones. The DNA sequence follows: TGTGCCAGCAGCCCCGACATTCAGCCCCAGCATTTT. Translation gives CASSPDIQPQHF.